This entry features one T cell receptor (beta chain) sequence. Sequenced by immunoSEQ multiplex PCR; TCRdb stores in-frame clones only, minus some. This table holds roughly 42,000 clones, 91% found once. This record belongs to a study of T cell changes during pregnancy in multiple sclerosis. The material sequenced was CD4+ T cells from peripheral blood mononuclear cells, taken before pregnancy. The TCR originated in a female donor with multiple sclerosis, enrolled in a pregnancy study.

In DNA form, the CDR3 reads TGTGCCAGCAGTCCAGGGGCTGGGGGCAATCAGCCCCAGCATTTT. This codes for CASSPGAGGNQPQHF. The chain recombines TRBV6-1 with TRBJ1-5, with D possibly TRBD1 on 6 matching bases. The V end lost 5 bases, the J end lost 2 bases, and 13 bases lay between the germline ends. This CDR3 is 15 amino acids long. Germline V gene sequence: CDR1 MNHNS, CDR2 SASEGT.